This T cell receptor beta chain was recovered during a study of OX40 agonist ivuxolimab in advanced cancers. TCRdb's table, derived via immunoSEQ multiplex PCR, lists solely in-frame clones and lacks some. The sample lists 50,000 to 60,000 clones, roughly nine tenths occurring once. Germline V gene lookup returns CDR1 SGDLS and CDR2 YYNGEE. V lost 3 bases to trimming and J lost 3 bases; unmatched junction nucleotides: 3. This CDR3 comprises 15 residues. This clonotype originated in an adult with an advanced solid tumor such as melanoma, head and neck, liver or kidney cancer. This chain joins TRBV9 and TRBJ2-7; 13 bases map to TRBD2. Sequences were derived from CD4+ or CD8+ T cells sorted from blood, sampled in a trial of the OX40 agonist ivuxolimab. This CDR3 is CASSGGTSGIYEQYF. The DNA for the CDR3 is TGTGCCAGCAGCGGCGGGACTAGCGGGATCTACGAGCAGTACTTC.